Detailed here is one T cell receptor beta chain. Its specific antigen is unknown. No base qualities exist here, and no much larger clone lies one base off it. What this sample's time point label stands for: before neoadjuvant nivolumab. The patients had newly diagnosed stage II-IVA oral cavity squamous cell carcinoma and had not received any prior systemic or radiation treatment. Everyone in the cohort had locally advanced, HPV-negative oral cavity squamous cell carcinoma. No culture maintenance or expansion was done, as the peripheral blood mononuclear cells went straight to analysis. The samples were drawn from a longitudinal correlative study tied to a single-arm phase II trial testing neoadjuvant nivolumab in oral cavity squamous cell carcinoma. Genomic DNA-based TCRbeta sequencing was performed on subject-matched pre- and post-treatment PBMCs and tumors from three responders and three non-responders. Peripheral blood mononuclear cells were collected before nivolumab treatment and were collected again after treatment, at the time of surgery. The Maxwell RSC DNA from Cells kit was used to extract genomic DNA from PBMCs.

For deep sequencing of PBMC libraries, mostly about 450 ng of input genomic DNA was used, and six replicates were run per sample. The immunoSEQ hsTCRbeta kit was used to prepare TCRbeta libraries, following the manufacturer's instructions. The finished libraries were brought together in one pool at approximately 3 nM, which was then read using an Illumina NovaSeq 6000 S4 flow cell. For the original study's pipeline: The immunoSEQ Analyzer handled quality control and preprocessing of the raw data. The analysis was restricted to productive rearrangements, with each unique CDR3 amino acid sequence defining a clonotype. Repertoire clonality was estimated as the Gini-Simpson index, computed with the R package tcR. Student's t test was used to compare Gini indices, while Pearson correlation assessed associations with tumor size change. The immuneACCESS repertoire file appears here via TCRdb, limited to in-frame rearrangements. These files lack a portion of the clones; in checked studies, under half of the deficit traces to unresolved V genes, and the cause of the others is not known. Clonal size and the V and J genes are those of that table, whereas D and trimming came from the DNA. Here the sample has around 30,000 clones; roughly 89% occur a single time. 3.5% of the sample goes to the ten largest clones.

The entry originates in a study of neoadjuvant anti-PD-1 for oral cavity cancer (dated by TCRdb to about 2021). About the full investigation: Before curative-intent surgical resection, most patients were given three to four biweekly doses of nivolumab at 3 mg/kg. There were roughly 11 patients in the parent correlative cohort, and the response rate was 33%. Patients who did not progress were given a fourth nivolumab dose at about day 43 and had definitive surgical resection on days 50-56. Responders were defined as patients with complete response, partial response or stable disease by RECIST 1.1; non-responders were defined as patients with progression.

The paper's findings and limits, for the study overall: After neoadjuvant nivolumab, non-responders showed significantly higher T cell clonality (Gini index) in PBMCs than responders did. TCR analyses included only a few patients per response group, and the authors called for larger cohorts for validation. Higher pretreatment blood TCRbeta clonality and lower post-treatment tumor TCRbeta clonality were correlated with higher pretreatment blood Treg/Th17 ratios.

CDR1 and CDR2 are read off the germline V gene as SNHLY and FYNNEI. From cysteine to phenylalanine, the CDR3 is 12 amino acids long. Only the CDR3 portion is preserved as DNA: 36 bases, with reading frame beginning at the first base. V has 4 bases trimmed and J has 5 bases trimmed; junction bases matching no gene number 1. Sequenced material: PBMCs, taken before nivolumab (anti-PD-1) treatment. The receptor comes from a person aged 40-85 years with oral cavity squamous cell carcinoma. The V gene is TRBV2 and the J gene is TRBJ2-5; 7 central bases correspond to TRBD1. The DNA is as follows: TGTGCCAGCAGTGGACAGGGCGAGACCCAGTACTTC. This yields the protein CASSGQGETQYF.